A selection of T cell receptor beta chains follows, all from one sample in a study of metastatic and nonmetastatic thyroid tumors. TCRdb recomputed clones from the PCR reads via MiXCR. Here the sample spans about 22,000 clones, about 17% being singletons. The sequenced sample was adjacent normal tissue. These receptors all stem from a male donor with papillary thyroid cancer or a benign thyroid nodule (not recorded which). Some clones in this sample may be carry-over from other donors' samples. The CDR3 runs from the conserved cysteine through the conserved F or W. The order of the fields is J gene, CDR3 length, D gene, clone size, V gene, CDR3 DNA, CDR3 protein. A D gene is named only where the DNA matches it firmly. Only part of the rows carry a size: once, few, many, or a class if the clone is expanded.

TRBJ2-2,13,-,few,TRBV12-5,TGTGCTAGTGTTTCGGACAACTCCGGGGAGCTCTTTTTT,CASVSDNSGELFF
TRBJ1-5,13,-,few,TRBV6-1,TGTGCCAGCATGCGGTGGCAGGGGCGGCCCCAGCATTTT,CASMRWQGRPQHF
TRBJ2-7,15,-,many,TRBV19,TGTGCCAGTAGTCCCATGCAGGCTAACTCCTACGAGCAGTACTTC,CASSPMQANSYEQYF
TRBJ2-3,15,TRBD2,many,TRBV10-1,TGCGCCAGCAGTATAGCGGGGGATGGCACAGATACGCAGTATTTT,CASSIAGDGTDTQYF
TRBJ1-5,13,-,many,TRBV12-3/TRBV12-4,TGTGCCAGCAGTTACAACAGCAATCAGCCCCAGCATTTT,CASSYNSNQPQHF
TRBJ1-2,15,TRBD1,many,TRBV4-2,TGTGCCAGCAGCCCATCCGGGACAGGGGGCGCTGGCTACACCTTC,CASSPSGTGGAGYTF
TRBJ2-3,16,TRBD2,many,TRBV20-1,TGCAGTGCTAGAGATGTCCTAGCGGGTAGCACAGATACGCAGTATTTT,CSARDVLAGSTDTQYF
TRBJ2-1,16,TRBD2,many,TRBV4-1,TGCGCCAGCAGCCCTCTTGGGACTAGGATCTACAATGAGCAGTTCTTC,CASSPLGTRIYNEQFF
TRBJ2-1,15,TRBD1,many,TRBV18,TGTGCCAGCTCCCGAGGACAGGGGGCGAACAATGAGCAGTTCTTC,CASSRGQGANNEQFF
TRBJ2-5,15,TRBD2,-,TRBV12-3/TRBV12-4,TGTGCCAGCAGTACCCTAGCGGGTGGGAGAGAGACCCAGTACTTC,CASSTLAGGRETQYF
TRBJ2-5,16,TRBD2,few,TRBV5-6,TGTGCCAGCAGCTTGTGGCTAGCGGGGGGCCAAGAGACCCAGTACTTC,CASSLWLAGGQETQYF
TRBJ2-1,12,TRBD1,medium-sized,TRBV20-1,TGCAGTGCTATTCCACAGGGGTTTGAGCAGTTCTTC,CSAIPQGFEQFF
TRBJ2-7,14,-,few,TRBV27,TGTGCCAGCAGTTTAACGCGTGGAACCTACGATCAGTACTTC,CASSLTRGTYDQYF
TRBJ2-1,13,-,many,TRBV20-1,TGCAGTGCTAACTCCGGGACCTACAATGAGCAGTTCTTC,CSANSGTYNEQFF
TRBJ1-2,16,-,medium-sized,TRBV24-1,TGTGCCACCAGTGATTTGGGGCCCAGTGGGAAGGTTAGCTACACCTTC,CATSDLGPSGKVSYTF
TRBJ2-1,14,-,many,TRBV5-6,TGTGCCAGCAGCAGCACAGGGAGTTACTATGAGCAGTTCTTC,CASSSTGSYYEQFF
TRBJ2-5,14,-,few,TRBV6-5,TGTGCCAGCAGTTACGTCGGGAGTCGAGAGACCCAGTACTTC,CASSYVGSRETQYF
TRBJ2-7,14,TRBD1,-,TRBV30,TGTGCCTGGAGTAGGGGTATCGCAGGGGGCGGGCAGTACTTC,CAWSRGIAGGGQYF
TRBJ1-6,13,-,medium-sized,TRBV6-1,TGTGCCAGCCGGGACGGTACTAATTCACCCCTCCACTTT,CASRDGTNSPLHF
TRBJ2-1,13,-,-,TRBV7-9,TGTGCCAGCAGCCTGCCCGTCGGGGGTGAGCAGTTCTTC,CASSLPVGGEQFF
TRBJ2-5,16,-,many,TRBV20-1,TGCAGTGCTAGGGGGTACGAGGTTAGATACCAAGAGACCCAGTACTTC,CSARGYEVRYQETQYF
TRBJ2-2,18,-,few,TRBV6-2/TRBV6-3,TGTGCCAGAAAGCAGTTACTCGGAGCGGCCGAGAACACCGGGGAGCTGTTTTTT,CARKQLLGAAENTGELFF
TRBJ2-4,16,-,many,TRBV20-1,TGCAGTGCTAGGGTAGTAGGGGTTCTTGCCAAAAACATTCAGTACTTC,CSARVVGVLAKNIQYF
TRBJ2-3,15,-,-,TRBV25-1,TGTGCCAGCAGTGGAAGTCAGAGCAGAACAGATACGCAGTATTTT,CASSGSQSRTDTQYF
TRBJ2-5,13,-,medium-sized,TRBV12-3/TRBV12-4,TGTGCCAGCACCCTGGACCCCCAAGAGACCCAGTACTTC,CASTLDPQETQYF
TRBJ1-2,12,-,few,TRBV6-2/TRBV6-3,TGTGCCAGCAGTTACGGGAACTATGGCCACACCTTC,CASSYGNYGHTF
TRBJ2-1,15,-,medium-sized,TRBV15,TGTGCCACCAGCAGGCAAGGATCGGACTACAATGAGCAGTTCTTC,CATSRQGSDYNEQFF
TRBJ1-2,13,-,medium-sized,TRBV12-3/TRBV12-4,TGTGCCAGCACCCCCGGACTTTCCTATGGCTACACCTTC,CASTPGLSYGYTF
TRBJ1-6,14,-,-,TRBV7-9,TGTGCCAGCAGCTCAGAGGTGGGGCCGGGGGCCCTCCACTTT,CASSSEVGPGALHF
TRBJ1-1,14,-,many,TRBV12-3/TRBV12-4,TGTGCCAGCAGTTTACTAGGGACCAACACTGAAGCTTTCTTT,CASSLLGTNTEAFF
TRBJ2-2,14,TRBD2,many,TRBV20-1,TGCAGTGCCCTGGGCGGGAGGGGTTCCGGGGAGCTGTTTTTT,CSALGGRGSGELFF
TRBJ2-1,12,-,many,TRBV30,TGTGCCTGGAGTGGTAGCGACAATGAGCAGTTCTTC,CAWSGSDNEQFF
TRBJ2-5,14,-,many,TRBV2,TGTGCCAGCAGTGAAAGCCAGGGCCAAGAGACCCAGTACTTC,CASSESQGQETQYF
TRBJ1-2,14,-,few,TRBV28,TGTGCCAGCAGCTTATATGGGACTAACTATGGCTACACCTTC,CASSLYGTNYGYTF
TRBJ1-5,18,TRBD1,few,TRBV28,TGTGCCAGCAGTCGTGACAGGGGAGGAATATATAGCAATCAGCCCCAGCATTTT,CASSRDRGGIYSNQPQHF
TRBJ1-2,11,-,-,TRBV30,TGTGCCTGGATGGAAGTCTATGGCCACACCTTC,CAWMEVYGHTF
TRBJ2-5,17,TRBD1,medium-sized,TRBV6-2/TRBV6-3,TGTGCCAGCAGTCCACCGGACAGGGCTCTTGTAAAAGAGACCCAGTACTTC,CASSPPDRALVKETQYF
TRBJ2-4,13,-,once,TRBV20-1,TGCAGTGCTAGGGTGAATCCCGAAACCATTCAGTACTTC,CSARVNPETIQYF